A selection of T cell receptor beta chains follows, all from one sample in a study of shared clonotypes between healthy human individuals. Method: immunoSEQ multiplex PCR; TCRdb's copy keeps in-frame clones and lacks some. The table lists approximately 720,000 clones, approximately 79% of them singletons. Sequencing used memory CD4+ T cells sorted from blood. These TCRs come from a woman aged 30 to 39 in good health. Both conserved end residues are part of each CDR3. D genes are given only for firm matches. For some rows the clone size is stated as once, few or many, or as a class when expanded; others skip it.

j_call v_call d_call clone_size cdr3_nt cdr3_aa
TRBJ2-5 TRBV7-7 . . TGTGCCAGCAGCTTAGTTCGGGGCGAGACCCAGTACTTC CASSLVRGETQYF
TRBJ2-7 TRBV27 . . TGTGCCAGCAGTTTGTCACGGCGAGGCCGGATAGGGGAGCAGTACTTC CASSLSRRGRIGEQYF
TRBJ2-7 TRBV7-2 . . TGTGCCAGCAGCTTTATTGGGGGCTACGAGCAGTACTTC CASSFIGGYEQYF
TRBJ2-2 TRBV6-1 . few TGTGCCAGCAGTGTCCCAGGACAGACCCTGAACACCGGGGAGCTGTTTTTT CASSVPGQTLNTGELFF
TRBJ2-1 TRBV10-1 . . TGCGCCAGCAGTGGAGGGGCCGGCTCCTACAATGAGCAGTTCTTC CASSGGAGSYNEQFF
TRBJ1-4 TRBV5-6 . once TGTGCCAGCACTATTTTCGGAGATACGCCAAAACTGTTTTTT CASTIFGDTPKLFF
TRBJ1-4 TRBV2 . . TGTGCCAGCAGTGAAAATCGGAGGGGTGAAAAACTGTTTTTT CASSENRRGEKLFF
TRBJ2-2 TRBV7-2 TRBD2 . TGTGCCAGCAGCTTAGGGACTAGCGTGGGCACCGGGGAGCTGTTTTTT CASSLGTSVGTGELFF
TRBJ2-1 TRBV10-2 TRBD1 . TGCGCCAGCAGTGGACAGGGGTCCTACAATGAGCAGTTCTTC CASSGQGSYNEQFF
TRBJ2-2 TRBV18 . . TGTGCCAGCTCACGACCCTCCGGGGGAAAAGGGACCGGGGAGCTGTTTTTT CASSRPSGGKGTGELFF
TRBJ2-7 TRBV27 TRBD1 . TGTGCCAGCAGTCCTTACCCGGGACAGGGGACCTACGAGCAGTACTTC CASSPYPGQGTYEQYF
TRBJ2-7 TRBV5-1 TRBD2 . TGCGCCAGCAGCGTTACTAGCGAGAGCTACGAGCAGTACTTC CASSVTSESYEQYF
TRBJ2-7 TRBV4-2 TRBD2 . TGTGCCAGCAGCCAAACTCTCCCGGGACTAAGGAGCTCCGAGCAGTACTTC CASSQTLPGLRSSEQYF
TRBJ1-3 TRBV19 . few TGTGCCAGTAGTCCCCGGGGATCCTTCTCTGGAAACACCATATATTTT CASSPRGSFSGNTIYF
TRBJ2-3 TRBV28 . . TGTGCCAGCAGGCGGCATTTCACAGATACGCAGTATTTT CASRRHFTDTQYF
TRBJ2-3 TRBV6-4 TRBD1 . TGTGCCAGCAGTGATGGACAGGGGGCGCGGACAGATACGCAGTATTTT CASSDGQGARTDTQYF
TRBJ2-3 TRBV5-1 . few TGCGCCAGCAGCTTGTTGCGGGGCACAGATACGCAGTATTTT CASSLLRGTDTQYF
TRBJ2-2 TRBV5-8 TRBD1 once TGTGCCAGCAGTCCGGGACAGCCCCCCGGGGAGCTGTTTTTT CASSPGQPPGELFF
TRBJ2-3 TRBV6-1 . . TGTGCCAGCAGTGTGCAGACAGATACGCAGTATTTT CASSVQTDTQYF
TRBJ2-5 TRBV18 TRBD2 few TGTGCCAGCTCGTCCGGGACTAGCGGGAGTAGTAGGGTAGAGACCCAGTACTTC CASSSGTSGSSRVETQYF
TRBJ2-2 TRBV27 . . TGTGCCAGCAGTCCGCTCCTCGACTCGGGCCCCCACGGGGAGCTGTTTTTT CASSPLLDSGPHGELFF
TRBJ2-1 TRBV7-2 TRBD2 few TGTGCCAGCAGCTTACCCCCCATAGCGGGGTGGGGCAATGAGCAGTTCTTC CASSLPPIAGWGNEQFF
TRBJ2-2 TRBV27 . . TGTGCCAGCAGCCCGCGGCTGAACACCGGGGAGCTGTTTTTT CASSPRLNTGELFF
TRBJ2-7 TRBV5-5 . . TGTGCCAGCAGCTTTGCGGGATTTGAGCAGTACTTC CASSFAGFEQYF
TRBJ2-3 TRBV27 TRBD2 many TGTGCCAGCAGTCCATACCCCCCCCTAGCGGGAGCAGCAGATACGCAGTATTTT CASSPYPPLAGAADTQYF
TRBJ1-2 TRBV2 . few TGTGCCAGCAGTGAGGGGGGCCTCTATGGCTACACCTTC CASSEGGLYGYTF
TRBJ2-7 TRBV5-5 TRBD2 . TGTGCCAGCAGCCTCGGGACTAGCGGGAGTTACGAGCAGTACTTC CASSLGTSGSYEQYF
TRBJ2-7 TRBV5-5 . . TGTGCCAGCAGCTTGTGGGGAACCGGCGCCTACGAGCAGTACTTC CASSLWGTGAYEQYF
TRBJ2-7 TRBV27 TRBD1 . TGTGCCAGCAGCCGGGACAGGGCGTACGAGCAGTACTTC CASSRDRAYEQYF
TRBJ1-5 TRBV7-8 . . TGTGCCAGCAGCTTTGATGGGAGCAATCAGCCCCAGCATTTT CASSFDGSNQPQHF
TRBJ2-7 TRBV28 TRBD2 many TGTGCCAGCATCCCTGGGGCTAGCGGGAGTTACGAGCAGTACTTC CASIPGASGSYEQYF
TRBJ2-7 TRBV5-1 TRBD2 . TGCGCCAGCAAACCCGCGACTAGCGGGAGGGGTGAGCAGTACTTC CASKPATSGRGEQYF
TRBJ1-2 TRBV28 . . TGTGCCAGCAGTTCTTTCGCAGCTAACTATGGCTACACCTTC CASSSFAANYGYTF
TRBJ2-5 TRBV25-1 . few TGTGCCAGCAGTGAACGAGGGTTCCAAGAGACCCAGTACTTC CASSERGFQETQYF
TRBJ1-4 TRBV27 . . TGTGCCAGCAGTCGGGGGCAGGGGAATGAAAAACTGTTTTTT CASSRGQGNEKLFF
TRBJ1-5 TRBV2 TRBD1 . TGTGCCAGCAGTGATCAGACAGGGTCCCGTCAGCCCCAGCATTTT CASSDQTGSRQPQHF
TRBJ2-7 TRBV4-2 TRBD2 . TGTGCCAGCAGCAGAGGGGCTAGCGGGAACTACGAGCAGTACTTC CASSRGASGNYEQYF
TRBJ1-6 TRBV19 . . TGTGCCAGCACAGGCAAGGTTCGGTCACCCCTCCACTTT CASTGKVRSPLHF
TRBJ2-2 TRBV11-2 . . TGTGCCAGCAGCCCCGTTACCTACGGGGAGCTGTTTTTT CASSPVTYGELFF
TRBJ2-5 TRBV5-1 . once TGCGCCAGCAGCTCCCCCCGGGGGCAAGAGACCCAGTACTTC CASSSPRGQETQYF
TRBJ2-7 TRBV15 . once TGTGCCACCAGCAGAGATTTTGCGGCAGGGTATACTTACGAGCAGTACTTC CATSRDFAAGYTYEQYF
TRBJ2-7 TRBV5-4 TRBD2 . TGTGCCAGCAGCCCGGGACTATCCTACGAGCAGTACTTC CASSPGLSYEQYF
TRBJ2-7 TRBV6-5 TRBD1 . TGTGCCAGCAGGAGCCCCGGGACAGACGAGCAGTACTTC CASRSPGTDEQYF
TRBJ1-6 TRBV23-1 . few TGCGCCAGCAGTCAAAAAGGATCACCCCTCCACTTT CASSQKGSPLHF
TRBJ2-7 TRBV6-6 . . TGTGCCAGCAGTTACTCGAAAGGGAGAGGGGGATACGAGCAGTACTTC CASSYSKGRGGYEQYF
TRBJ2-7 TRBV19 TRBD2 . TGTGCCACCTCCGCTAGCGGGAACTCCTACGAGCAGTACTTC CATSASGNSYEQYF